Presented here are 20 T cell receptor beta chains from one specimen sequenced in a study of vaccination effects on CD4 cells after COVID-19. Antigen-specific CD4+ T cells expanded by the ViraFEST assay with viral peptide pools were then sequenced. CD4+ T cells were isolated after around ten days of culture. Some clones are missing from TCRdb's copy, which holds only in-frame ones; the method was immunoSEQ multiplex PCR. The table has over 50,000 clones, roughly four fifths seen once. The antigens these receptors bind are not known. The sequencing here drew on CD4+ T cells from PBMCs cultured with HCoV-229E spike peptides, taken before COVID-19 vaccination. These receptors all come from a human donor who received a COVID-19 vaccine.

This chain links TRBV7-9 with TRBJ2-3; D is undetermined. Trimming pared 5 bases from V and 4 bases from J, leaving 10 bases between. Germline CDR1 and CDR2: SEHNR and FQNEAQ (reference sequence). The length of the CDR3 is 13 residues. In DNA, the CDR3 is TGTGCCAGCAGCCAAGGTTTTTCAGATACGCAGTATTTT. Its translation is CASSQGFSDTQYF. The full variable domain, completed using reference TRBV7-9 and TRBJ2-3, is DTGVSQNPRHKITKRGQNVTFRCDPISEHNRLYWYRQTLGQGPEFLTYFQNEAQLEKSRLLSDRFSAERPKGSFSTLEIQRTEQGDSAMYLCASSQGFSDTQYFGPGTRLTVL.

This clone was recorded once. This chain connects TRBV5-1 to TRBJ1-3, with 9 bases fitting TRBD1. Looked up from germline, CDR1 is SGHRS and CDR2 is YFSETQ. V gave up 0 bases and J gave up 2 bases; unmatched junction bases: 6. CDR3 length: 17 residues. CDR3 sequence: CASSLGGTGPTGNTIYF. The DNA of the CDR3 is TGCGCCAGCAGCTTGGGTGGGACAGGGCCCACTGGAAACACCATATATTTT.

The chain recombines TRBV9 with TRBJ2-1; D gene unclear. The CDR3 sequence is 13 residues long. CDR1 is SGDLS, CDR2 YYNGEE, per germline. Trimming took off 0 bases at V and 5 bases at J, with 6 bases between the two ends. The CDR3 DNA is TGTGCCAGCAGCGTAGTAATCCACAATGAGCAGTTCTTC. Its translation: CASSVVIHNEQFF. Full variable domain (remainder filled in from reference TRBV9 and TRBJ2-1): DSGVTQTPKHLITATGQRVTLRCSPRSGDLSVYWYQQSLDQGLQFLIQYYNGEERAKGNILERFSAQQFPDLHSELNLSSLELGDSALYFCASSVVIHNEQFFGPGTRLTVL.

As to this clone: The sample has other DNA sequences that encode this CDR3 too. This sequence joins TRBV7-2 and TRBJ1-1; D gene uncertain. This CDR3 region has 12 residues. CDR1 and CDR2 (germline): SGHTA, FQGNSA. Trimming removed 1 base from V and 0 bases from J, with 0 bases in between. The CDR3 coding sequence is TGTGCCAGCAGCTTAGTGAACACTGAAGCTTTCTTT. This codes for CASSLVNTEAFF.

The chain links TRBV5-1 to TRBJ1-1, with 8 bases matching TRBD1. In germline, CDR1 is SGHRS, CDR2 YFSETQ. J gave up 1 base and V 4 bases, and 3 bases lay outside the gene matches. This CDR3 is built from 14 residues. The DNA of the CDR3 is TGCGCCAGCAGCCTGACAGGGGAGAACACTGAAGCTTTCTTT. It is translated as CASSLTGENTEAFF.

This clone was seen a few times. J is TRBJ1-6 and V is TRBV5-1; no reliable D call. Germline V gene data show CDR1 as SGHRS and CDR2 as YFSETQ. Trimming stripped 7 bases from V and 4 bases from J, with 9 bases between. This CDR3 is built from 13 residues. The CDR3: CASRSEYNSPLHF. The CDR3 DNA follows: TGCGCCAGCCGTTCGGAGTATAATTCACCCCTCCACTTT.

The CDR3 region has the DNA TGTGCAAGTCGCTTAAGTCGTCAGCCCCAGCATTTT. Residues: CASRLSRQPQHF. The chain recombines TRBV12-2 with TRBJ1-5. TRBV12-2 constitutes a pseudogene. This CDR3 region has 12 residues.

V is TRBV2 and J is TRBJ1-2; D is undetermined. Germline CDR1 SNHLY, CDR2 FYNNEI. V dropped 7 bases and J dropped 8 bases, with 11 bases sitting between them. The CDR3 has 11 residues. The CDR3 is CASMVVGGYTF. Here the CDR3 DNA reads TGTGCCAGCATGGTTGTCGGCGGCTACACCTTC.

The chain joins TRBV9 to TRBJ1-6; the D is unclear. V dropped 0 bases and J dropped 7 bases, with 5 bases sitting between them. CDR3 size: 13 residues. The germline gives CDR1 SGDLS, CDR2 YYNGEE. The CDR3 nucleotides are TGTGCCAGCAGCGTAGATCCAAATTCACCCCTCCACTTT. It encodes CASSVDPNSPLHF.

This chain links TRBV6-5 with TRBJ1-1; 9 nucleotides line up with TRBD1. The germline gives CDR1 MNHEY, CDR2 SVGAGI. The junction had 8 bases not matched to a gene; V was cut back by 6 bases and J by 9 bases. The CDR3 is 13 amino acids. CDR3 coding DNA: TGTGCCAGCAGCCAGTCCACAGGGGGCCAAGCTTTCTTT. Encoded protein: CASSQSTGGQAFF.

CDR3 sequence (DNA): TGTGCCAGTAGTATCCGCCCGACAGGGCCTGAAGCTTTCTTT. The encoded protein is CASSIRPTGPEAFF. V usage is TRBV19 and J usage is TRBJ1-1; TRBD1 matches 7 bases. The CDR3 is 14 amino acids. Germline lookup yields CDR1 LNHDA and CDR2 SQIVND (reference sequence). V gave up 3 bases and J gave up 6 bases; unmatched junction bases: 7. Full variable domain (outside the CDR3, taken from reference TRBV19 and TRBJ1-1): DGGITQSPKYLFRKEGQNVTLSCEQNLNHDAMYWYRQDPGQGLRLIYYSQIVNDFQKGDIAEGYSVSREKKESFPLTVTSAQKNPTAFYLCASSIRPTGPEAFFGQGTRLTVV.

This clone was seen just once. The rearrangement uses TRBV13 and TRBJ2-1, with 7 bases matching TRBD1. The CDR3 has 15 residues. The ends lost 5 bases at V and 2 bases at J; junction bases unmatched: 6. Germline V lookup: CDR1 PRHDT, CDR2 FYEKMQ (reference sequence). The CDR3 region has the DNA TGTGCCAGCAGCCCAACAGGGGTCACCTACAATGAGCAGTTCTTC. Residues: CASSPTGVTYNEQFF.

V is TRBV2 and J is TRBJ2-1, with 8 bases matching TRBD1. Trimming took 6 bases from V and 7 from J; bases not matched to a gene: 5. The CDR3 is 13 residues long. Per germline, CDR1 SNHLY and CDR2 FYNNEI. The CDR3 sequence is CASRQGASNEQFF. Here the CDR3 DNA reads TGTGCCAGCAGGCAGGGGGCGTCGAATGAGCAGTTCTTC.

The V gene is TRBV2, the J gene TRBJ2-7; D uncertain. This CDR3 has 14 residues. In germline, CDR1 is SNHLY, CDR2 FYNNEI. Trimming removed 7 bases from V and 4 bases from J, with 17 bases in between. The CDR3 nucleotides read TGTGCCAGCACGCAGTTTGGAGTCGGATACGAGCAGTACGTC. This encodes CASTQFGVGYEQYV.

This rearrangement joins TRBV6-4 to TRBJ2-5; 9 bases fit TRBD1. The CDR3 consists of 15 residues. Germline V gene lookup returns CDR1 MRHNA and CDR2 SNTAGT. V lost 7 bases and J lost 4; bases outside the gene matches: 10. Here the CDR3 DNA reads TGTGCCAGCACCTCATCGGGACAGGGTAGAGAGACCCAGTACTTC. Translated: CASTSSGQGRETQYF.

The chain joins TRBV18 to TRBJ2-7, with 7 bases fitting TRBD1. J was trimmed by 2 bases and V by 6 bases; bases with no gene match: 10. CDR3 size: 15 residues. Germline assignment: CDR1 KGHSH and CDR2 LQKENI. The CDR3 region has the DNA TGTGCCAGCTCCCCAGCAGCAGGACAGGCCTACGAGCAGTACGTC. It specifies CASSPAAGQAYEQYV.

This chain uses TRBV12-3 or TRBV12-4 with TRBJ1-2, with D uncertain. The CDR3 is 13 amino acids. V lost 10 bases and J 1 base, leaving 13 bases between the germline ends. CDR3: CAISVGFNYGYTF. The CDR3 DNA is TGTGCCATCAGCGTCGGGTTTAACTATGGCTACACCTTC.

The V and J genes are TRBV6-4 and TRBJ2-2; 12 bases are shared with TRBD1. This CDR3 comprises 17 residues. With V trimmed by 3 bases and J by 4 bases, 6 bases remained unmatched. Germline V lookup: CDR1 MRHNA, CDR2 SNTAGT. In DNA form, the CDR3 reads TGTGCCAGCAGTGAAAGGGACAGGGGGCGAGGCACCGGGGAGCTGTTTTTT. Translating gives CASSERDRGRGTGELFF.

This chain connects TRBV19 to TRBJ1-5; D uncertain. CDR1 LNHDA and CDR2 SQIVND come from the germline V gene (reference sequence). V lost 3 bases to trimming and J lost 9 bases, with 12 bases between them. The CDR3 covers 13 residues. The CDR3 DNA reads TGTGCCAGTAGTATCAGCAAGGTCTGGCCCCAGCATTTT. Amino acid sequence: CASSISKVWPQHF. Full variable domain (missing parts from reference TRBV19 and TRBJ1-5): DGGITQSPKYLFRKEGQNVTLSCEQNLNHDAMYWYRQDPGQGLRLIYYSQIVNDFQKGDIAEGYSVSREKKESFPLTVTSAQKNPTAFYLCASSISKVWPQHFGDGTRLSIL.

The rearrangement joins TRBV5-6 to TRBJ2-7; perhaps TRBD1 as D (5 bases). V lost 2 bases, J lost 0 bases, and 12 bases lay in between. Per the germline V gene, CDR1 is SGHDT and CDR2 is YYEEEE. The CDR3 totals 15 residues. In DNA form, the CDR3 reads TGTGCCAGCAGCTTTTTCGGACACTTCTCCTACGAGCAGTACGTC. Protein sequence: CASSFFGHFSYEQYV.